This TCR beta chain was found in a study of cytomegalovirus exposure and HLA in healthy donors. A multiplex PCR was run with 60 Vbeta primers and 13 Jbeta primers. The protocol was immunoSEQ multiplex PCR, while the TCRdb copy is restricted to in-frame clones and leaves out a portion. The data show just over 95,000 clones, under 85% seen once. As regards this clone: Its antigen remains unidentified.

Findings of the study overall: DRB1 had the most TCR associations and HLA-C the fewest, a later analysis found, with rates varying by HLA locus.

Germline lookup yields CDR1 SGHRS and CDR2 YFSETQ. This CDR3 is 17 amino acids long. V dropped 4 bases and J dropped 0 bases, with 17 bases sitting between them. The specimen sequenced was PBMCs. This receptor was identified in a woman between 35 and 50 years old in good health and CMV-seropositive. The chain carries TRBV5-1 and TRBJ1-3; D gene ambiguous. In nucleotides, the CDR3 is TGCGCCAGCAGCCCCGGACTCAGCGCTAGCTCTGGAAACACCATATATTTT. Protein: CASSPGLSASSGNTIYF.